This record covers a single TCR beta chain. Antigen specificity is unknown. Despite likely unrecorded immune exposures, the donors were nominally healthy at the time of sampling. These data belong to a study of cytomegalovirus exposure and HLA in healthy donors. Germline CDR1 and CDR2: MDHEN and SYDVKM. The CDR3 extends over 16 amino acids. Germline trimming cut 3 bases from V and 6 bases from J; bases unmatched to any gene: 9. The PCR had 60 Vbeta and 13 Jbeta primers. This table comes from immunoSEQ multiplex PCR, and its TCRdb copy is limited to in-frame clones, with some not included. The table lists tens of thousands of clones. Whole-study findings and limits: Beyond CMV serostatus, there was no information to go on about immune exposure. HLA alleles showed associations with 15,000 to 20,000 TCR beta sequences in a later analysis, at a 0.05 false discovery rate. Data from an earlier analysis indicated that most TCR beta V segments were productive either about 90% or about 30% of the time.

The receptor comes from a woman under 40 in good health and CMV-seropositive. The source material was PBMCs. The chain has TRBV28 and TRBJ2-1; 9 bases align to TRBD1. The CDR3 region is CASSFYRGQGGNEQFF. In DNA form, the CDR3 reads TGTGCCAGCAGTTTCTATCGGGGACAGGGAGGCAATGAGCAGTTCTTC.